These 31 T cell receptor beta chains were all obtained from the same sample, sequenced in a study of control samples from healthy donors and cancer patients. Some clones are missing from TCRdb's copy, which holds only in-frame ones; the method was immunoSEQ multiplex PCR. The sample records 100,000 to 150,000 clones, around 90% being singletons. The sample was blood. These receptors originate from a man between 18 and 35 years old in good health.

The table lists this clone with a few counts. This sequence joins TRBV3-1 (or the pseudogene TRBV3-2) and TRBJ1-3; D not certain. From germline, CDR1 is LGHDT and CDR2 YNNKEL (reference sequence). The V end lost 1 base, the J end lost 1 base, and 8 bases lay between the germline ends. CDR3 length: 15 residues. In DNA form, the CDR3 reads TGTGCCAGCAGCCAAGTGGCGGTATCTGGAAACACCATATATTTT. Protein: CASSQVAVSGNTIYF.

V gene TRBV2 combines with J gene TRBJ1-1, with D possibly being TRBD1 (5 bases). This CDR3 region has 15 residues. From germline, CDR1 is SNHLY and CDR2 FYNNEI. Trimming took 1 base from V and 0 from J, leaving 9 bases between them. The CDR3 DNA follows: TGTGCCAGCAGTGAAGGGGTGGGGGTGAACACTGAAGCTTTCTTT. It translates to CASSEGVGVNTEAFF.

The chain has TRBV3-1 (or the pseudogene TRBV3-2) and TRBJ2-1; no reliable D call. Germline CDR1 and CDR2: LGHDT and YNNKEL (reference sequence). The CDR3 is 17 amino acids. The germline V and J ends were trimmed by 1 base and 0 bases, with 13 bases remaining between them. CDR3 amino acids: CASSQVTCVSSYNEQFF. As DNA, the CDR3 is TGTGCCAGCAGCCAAGTAACATGCGTAAGCTCCTACAATGAGCAGTTCTTC.

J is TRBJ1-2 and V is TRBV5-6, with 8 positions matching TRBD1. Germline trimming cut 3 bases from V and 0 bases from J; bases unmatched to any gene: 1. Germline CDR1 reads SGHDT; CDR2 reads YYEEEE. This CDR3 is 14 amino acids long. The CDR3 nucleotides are TGTGCCAGCAGCTCGGGACAGGCTAACTATGGCTACACCTTC. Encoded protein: CASSSGQANYGYTF.

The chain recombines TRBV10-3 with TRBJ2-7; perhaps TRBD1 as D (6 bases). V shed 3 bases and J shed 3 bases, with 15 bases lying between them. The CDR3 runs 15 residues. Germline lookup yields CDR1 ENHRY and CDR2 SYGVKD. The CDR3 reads CAISELNRAGYEQYF. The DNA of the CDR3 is TGTGCCATCAGTGAACTGAACAGGGCGGGCTACGAGCAGTACTTC.

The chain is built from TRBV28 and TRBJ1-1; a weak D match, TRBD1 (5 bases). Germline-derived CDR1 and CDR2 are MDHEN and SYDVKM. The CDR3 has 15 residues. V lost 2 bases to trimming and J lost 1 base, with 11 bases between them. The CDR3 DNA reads TGTGCCAGCAGTTTAGGGGCGGCGGGGAACACTGAAGCTTTCTTT. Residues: CASSLGAAGNTEAFF. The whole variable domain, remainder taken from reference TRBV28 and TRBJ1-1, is DVKVTQSSRYLVKRTGEKVFLECVQDMDHENMFWYRQDPGLGLRLIYFSYDVKMKEKGDIPEGYSVSREKKERFSLILESASTNQTSMYLCASSLGAAGNTEAFFGQGTRLTVV.

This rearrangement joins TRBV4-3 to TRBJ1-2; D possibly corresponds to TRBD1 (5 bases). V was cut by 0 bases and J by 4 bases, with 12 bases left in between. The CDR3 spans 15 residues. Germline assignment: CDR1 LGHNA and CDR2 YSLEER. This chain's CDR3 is CASSQDVAGSYGYTF. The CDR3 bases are TGCGCCAGCAGCCAAGACGTCGCAGGGAGCTATGGCTACACCTTC.

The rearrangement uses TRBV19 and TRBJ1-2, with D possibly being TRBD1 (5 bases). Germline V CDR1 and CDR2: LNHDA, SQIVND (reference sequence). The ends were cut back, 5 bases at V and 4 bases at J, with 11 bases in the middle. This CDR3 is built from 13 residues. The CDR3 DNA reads TGTGCCAGTAGTGGAGGGGCCTTCTATGGCTACACCTTC. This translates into CASSGGAFYGYTF.

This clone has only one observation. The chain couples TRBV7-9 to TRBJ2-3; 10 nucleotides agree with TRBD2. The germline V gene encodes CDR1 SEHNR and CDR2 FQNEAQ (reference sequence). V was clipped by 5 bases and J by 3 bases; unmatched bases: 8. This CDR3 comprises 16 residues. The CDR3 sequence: CASSPSSGRGTDTQYF. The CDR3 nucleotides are TGTGCCAGCAGCCCTTCTAGCGGGAGAGGAACAGATACGCAGTATTTT.

Here the CDR3 DNA reads TGTGCCAGCAGCTTGAAGGGTCCTGAAAAACTGTTTTTT. Translated, it gives CASSLKGPEKLFF. This chain links TRBV11-1 with TRBJ1-4; D gene unclear. The CDR3 totals 13 residues. Germline loops: CDR1 SGHAT, CDR2 FQDESV (reference sequence). V lost 3 bases and J 7 bases, leaving 9 bases between the germline ends.

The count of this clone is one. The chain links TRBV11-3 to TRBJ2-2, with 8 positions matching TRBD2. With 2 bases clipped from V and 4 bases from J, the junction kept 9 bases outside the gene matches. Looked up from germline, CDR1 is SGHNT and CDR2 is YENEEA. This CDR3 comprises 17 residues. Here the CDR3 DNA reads TGTGCCAGCAGCTTATATTCGGCTAGCGGGTCCACCGGGGAGCTGTTTTTT. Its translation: CASSLYSASGSTGELFF.

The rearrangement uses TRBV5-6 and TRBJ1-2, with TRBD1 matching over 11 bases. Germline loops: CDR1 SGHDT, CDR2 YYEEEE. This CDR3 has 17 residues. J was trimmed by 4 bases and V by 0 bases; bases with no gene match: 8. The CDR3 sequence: CASSLGTGGAGSYGYTF. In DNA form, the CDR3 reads TGTGCCAGCAGCTTGGGGACAGGGGGCGCGGGGAGCTATGGCTACACCTTC.

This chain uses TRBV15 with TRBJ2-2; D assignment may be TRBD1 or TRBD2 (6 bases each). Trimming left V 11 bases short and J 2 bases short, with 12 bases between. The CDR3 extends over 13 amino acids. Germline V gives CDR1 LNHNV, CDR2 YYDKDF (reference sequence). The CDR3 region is CAARGANTGELFF. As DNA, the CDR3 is TGTGCCGCAAGGGGGGCAAACACCGGGGAGCTGTTTTTT. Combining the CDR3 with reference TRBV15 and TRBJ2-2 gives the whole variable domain DAMVIQNPRYQVTQFGKPVTLSCSQTLNHNVMYWYQQKSSQAPKLLFHYYDKDFNNEADTPDNFQSRRPNTSFCFLDIRSPGLGDTAMYLCAARGANTGELFFGEGSRLTVL.

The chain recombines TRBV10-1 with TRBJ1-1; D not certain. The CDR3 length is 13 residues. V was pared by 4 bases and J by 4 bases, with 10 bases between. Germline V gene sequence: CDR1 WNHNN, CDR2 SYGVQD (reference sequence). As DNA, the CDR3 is TGCGCCAGCAGTGCCGGGATCGGCACTGAAGCTTTCTTT. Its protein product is CASSAGIGTEAFF.

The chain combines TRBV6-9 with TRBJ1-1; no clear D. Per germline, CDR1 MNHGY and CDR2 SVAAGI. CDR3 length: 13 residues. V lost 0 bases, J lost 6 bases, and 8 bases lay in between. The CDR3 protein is CASSYSLWPEAFF. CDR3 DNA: TGTGCCAGCAGTTATTCGTTGTGGCCTGAAGCTTTCTTT.

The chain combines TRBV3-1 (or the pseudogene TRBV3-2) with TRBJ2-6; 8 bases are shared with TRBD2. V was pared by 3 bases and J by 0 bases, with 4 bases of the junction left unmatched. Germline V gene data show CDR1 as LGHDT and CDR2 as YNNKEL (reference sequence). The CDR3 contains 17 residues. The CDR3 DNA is TGTGCCAGCAGCCATGGGACTAGGGACTCTGGGGCCAACGTCCTGACTTTC. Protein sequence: CASSHGTRDSGANVLTF.

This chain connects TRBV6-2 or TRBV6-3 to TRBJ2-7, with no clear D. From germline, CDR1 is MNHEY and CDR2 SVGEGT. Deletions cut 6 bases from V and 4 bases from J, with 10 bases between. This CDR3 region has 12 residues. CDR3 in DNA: TGTGCCAGCAGCTTACAAGCATACGAGCAGTACTTC. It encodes CASSLQAYEQYF.

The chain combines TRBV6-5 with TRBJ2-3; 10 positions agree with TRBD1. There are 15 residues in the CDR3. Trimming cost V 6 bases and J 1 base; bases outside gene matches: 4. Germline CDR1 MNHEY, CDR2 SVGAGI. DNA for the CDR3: TGTGCCAGCAGGACAGGGACAGGGGGCACAGATACGCAGTATTTT. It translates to CASRTGTGGTDTQYF.

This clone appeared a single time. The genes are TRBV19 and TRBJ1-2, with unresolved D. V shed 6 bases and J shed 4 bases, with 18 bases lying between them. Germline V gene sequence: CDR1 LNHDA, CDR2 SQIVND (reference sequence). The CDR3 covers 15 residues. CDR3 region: CASSPGLSGSYGYTF. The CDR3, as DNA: TGTGCCAGTAGCCCCGGGTTGTCAGGATCCTATGGCTACACCTTC.

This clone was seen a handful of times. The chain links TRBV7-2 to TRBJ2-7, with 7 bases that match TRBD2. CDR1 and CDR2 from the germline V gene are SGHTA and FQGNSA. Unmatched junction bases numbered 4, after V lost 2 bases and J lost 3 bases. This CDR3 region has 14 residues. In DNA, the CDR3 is TGTGCCAGCAGCTTAAGCGGGACTAACTACGAGCAGTACGTC. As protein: CASSLSGTNYEQYV.

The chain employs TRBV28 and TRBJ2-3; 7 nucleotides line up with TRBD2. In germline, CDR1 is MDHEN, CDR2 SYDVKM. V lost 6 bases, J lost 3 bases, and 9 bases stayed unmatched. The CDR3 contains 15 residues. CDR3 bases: TGTGCCAGCAGCTCCCGAGGGAGGGGAACAGATACGCAGTATTTT. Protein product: CASSSRGRGTDTQYF.

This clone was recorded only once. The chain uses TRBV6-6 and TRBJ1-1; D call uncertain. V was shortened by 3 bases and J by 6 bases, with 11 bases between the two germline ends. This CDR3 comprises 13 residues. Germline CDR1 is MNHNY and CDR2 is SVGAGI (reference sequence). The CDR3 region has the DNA TGTGCCAGCAGTTATTCTGACCCATCTGAAGCTTTCTTT. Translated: CASSYSDPSEAFF.

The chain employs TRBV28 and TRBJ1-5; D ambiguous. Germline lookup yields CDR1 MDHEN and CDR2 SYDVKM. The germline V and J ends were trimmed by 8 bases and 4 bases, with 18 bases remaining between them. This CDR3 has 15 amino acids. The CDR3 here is CASDTSTWGNQPQHF. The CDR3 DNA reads TGTGCCAGCGACACGAGCACCTGGGGTAATCAGCCCCAGCATTTT.

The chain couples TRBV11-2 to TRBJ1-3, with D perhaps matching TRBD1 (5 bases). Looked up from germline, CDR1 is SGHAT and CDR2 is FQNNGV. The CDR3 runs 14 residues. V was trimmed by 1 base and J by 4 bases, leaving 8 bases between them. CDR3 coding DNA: TGTGCCAGCAGCTTAGTCGGGGCCGGAAACACCATATATTTT. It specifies CASSLVGAGNTIYF.

This CDR3 is CASSPSPRTSPQETQYF. CDR3 bases: TGTGCCAGCAGTCCCTCTCCGCGGACGTCCCCCCAAGAGACCCAGTACTTC. The chain links TRBV27 to TRBJ2-5; D call uncertain. There are 17 residues in the CDR3. V was trimmed by 5 bases and J by 1 base, leaving 20 bases between them. Germline lookup yields CDR1 MNHEY and CDR2 SMNVEV (reference sequence).

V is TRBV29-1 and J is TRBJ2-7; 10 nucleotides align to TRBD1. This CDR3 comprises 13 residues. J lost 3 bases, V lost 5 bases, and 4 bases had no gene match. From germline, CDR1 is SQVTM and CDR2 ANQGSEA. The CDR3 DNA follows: TGCAGCGTTCGACAGGGGGCAAGCTACGAGCAGTACTTC. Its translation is CSVRQGASYEQYF.

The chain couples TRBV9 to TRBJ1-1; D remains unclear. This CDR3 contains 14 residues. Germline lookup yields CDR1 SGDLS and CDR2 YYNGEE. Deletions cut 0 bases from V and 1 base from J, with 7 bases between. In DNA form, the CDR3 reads TGTGCCAGCAGCGTAGTGGCGGAGAACACTGAAGCTTTCTTT. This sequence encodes CASSVVAENTEAFF.

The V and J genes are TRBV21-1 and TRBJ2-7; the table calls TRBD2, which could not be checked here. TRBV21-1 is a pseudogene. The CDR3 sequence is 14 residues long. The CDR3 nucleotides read TGTGCCAGCAGCTCCCGGGGTGGGTTCTACGAGCAGTACGTC. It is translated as CASSSRGGFYEQYV.

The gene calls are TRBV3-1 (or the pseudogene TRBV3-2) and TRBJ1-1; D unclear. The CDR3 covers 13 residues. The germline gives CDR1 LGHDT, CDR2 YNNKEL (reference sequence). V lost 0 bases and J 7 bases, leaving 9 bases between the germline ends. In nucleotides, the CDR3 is TGTGCCAGCAGCCAAGAGGGAATAGTTGAAGCTTTCTTT. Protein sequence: CASSQEGIVEAFF.

The chain's CDR3 is CASSESRQGARYTF. Written as DNA, the CDR3 is TGTGCCAGCAGTGAATCTCGACAGGGGGCACGCTACACCTTC. The chain recombines TRBV6-1 with TRBJ1-2, with 10 bases lining up with TRBD1. In germline, CDR1 is MNHNS, CDR2 SASEGT. CDR3 size: 14 residues. Losses at the gene ends were 2 bases for V and 9 bases for J; bases not matched to a gene: 6.

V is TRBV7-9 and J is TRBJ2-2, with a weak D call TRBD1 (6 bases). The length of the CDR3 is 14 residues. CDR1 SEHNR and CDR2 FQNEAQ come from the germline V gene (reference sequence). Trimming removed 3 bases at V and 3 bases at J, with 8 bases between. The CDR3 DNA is TGTGCCAGCAGCTTCTACAGGGACACCGGGGAGCTGTTTTTT. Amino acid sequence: CASSFYRDTGELFF. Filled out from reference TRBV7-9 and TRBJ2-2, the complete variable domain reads DTGVSQNPRHKITKRGQNVTFRCDPISEHNRLYWYRQTLGQGPEFLTYFQNEAQLEKSRLLSDRFSAERPKGSFSTLEIQRTEQGDSAMYLCASSFYRDTGELFFGEGSRLTVL.